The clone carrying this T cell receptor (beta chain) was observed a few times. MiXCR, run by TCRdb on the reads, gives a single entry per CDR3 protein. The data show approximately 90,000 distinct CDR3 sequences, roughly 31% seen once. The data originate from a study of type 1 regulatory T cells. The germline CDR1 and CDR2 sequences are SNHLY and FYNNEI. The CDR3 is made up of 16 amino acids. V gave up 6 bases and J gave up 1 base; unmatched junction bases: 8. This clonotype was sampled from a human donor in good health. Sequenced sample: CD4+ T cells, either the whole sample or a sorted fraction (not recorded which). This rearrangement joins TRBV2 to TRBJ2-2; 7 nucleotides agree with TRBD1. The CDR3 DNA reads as TGTGCCAGCAGCGGGCATGGGACAGTGAACACCGGGGAGCTGTTTTTT. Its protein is CASSGHGTVNTGELFF.